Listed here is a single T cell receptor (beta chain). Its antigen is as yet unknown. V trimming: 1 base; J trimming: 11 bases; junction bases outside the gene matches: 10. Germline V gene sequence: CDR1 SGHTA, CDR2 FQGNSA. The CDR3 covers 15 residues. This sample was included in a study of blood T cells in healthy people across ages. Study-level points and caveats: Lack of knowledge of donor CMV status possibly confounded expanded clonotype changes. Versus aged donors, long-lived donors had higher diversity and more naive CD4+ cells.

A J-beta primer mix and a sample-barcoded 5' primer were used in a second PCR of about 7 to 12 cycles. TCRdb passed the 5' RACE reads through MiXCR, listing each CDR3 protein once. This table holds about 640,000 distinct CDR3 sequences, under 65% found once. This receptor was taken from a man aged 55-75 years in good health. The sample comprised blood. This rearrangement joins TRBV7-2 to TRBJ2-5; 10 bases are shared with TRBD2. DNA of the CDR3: TGTGCCAGCAGCTTAGGAGCGGGGGGGGTAAATGAGCAGTACTTC. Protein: CASSLGAGGVNEQYF.